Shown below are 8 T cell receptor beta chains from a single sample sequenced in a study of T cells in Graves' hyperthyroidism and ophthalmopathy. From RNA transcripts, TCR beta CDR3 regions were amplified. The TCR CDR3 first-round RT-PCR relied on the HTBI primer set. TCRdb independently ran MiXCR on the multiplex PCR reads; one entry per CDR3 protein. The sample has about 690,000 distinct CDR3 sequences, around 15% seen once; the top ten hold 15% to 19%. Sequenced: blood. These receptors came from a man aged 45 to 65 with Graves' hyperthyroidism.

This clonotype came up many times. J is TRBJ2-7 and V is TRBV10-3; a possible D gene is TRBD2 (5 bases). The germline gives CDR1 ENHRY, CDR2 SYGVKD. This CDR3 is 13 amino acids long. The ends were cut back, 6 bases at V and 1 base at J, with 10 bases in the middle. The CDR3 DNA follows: TGTGCCATCAGACTAGAAGATTCCTACGAGCAGTACTTC. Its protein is CAIRLEDSYEQYF.

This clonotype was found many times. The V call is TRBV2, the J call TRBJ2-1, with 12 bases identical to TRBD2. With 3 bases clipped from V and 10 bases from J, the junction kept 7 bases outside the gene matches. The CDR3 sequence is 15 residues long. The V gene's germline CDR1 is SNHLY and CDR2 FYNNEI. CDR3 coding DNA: TGTGCCAGCAGTGAGCGGGGGCTAGCGGGAGGGGAGCAGTTCTTC. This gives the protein CASSERGLAGGEQFF.

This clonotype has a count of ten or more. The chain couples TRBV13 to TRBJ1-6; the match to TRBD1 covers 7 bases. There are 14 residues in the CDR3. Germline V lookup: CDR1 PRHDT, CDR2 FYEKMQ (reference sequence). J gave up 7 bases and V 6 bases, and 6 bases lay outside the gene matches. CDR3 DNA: TGTGCCAGCAGAATTACAGGGGTGAATTCACCCCTCCACTTT. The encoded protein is CASRITGVNSPLHF.

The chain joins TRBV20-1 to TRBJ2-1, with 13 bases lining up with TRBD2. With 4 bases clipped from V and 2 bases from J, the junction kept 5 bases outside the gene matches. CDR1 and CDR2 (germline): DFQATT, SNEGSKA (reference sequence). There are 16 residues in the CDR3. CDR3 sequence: CSATGTSGTTYNEQFF. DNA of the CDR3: TGCAGTGCTACCGGGACTAGCGGGACGACCTACAATGAGCAGTTCTTC.

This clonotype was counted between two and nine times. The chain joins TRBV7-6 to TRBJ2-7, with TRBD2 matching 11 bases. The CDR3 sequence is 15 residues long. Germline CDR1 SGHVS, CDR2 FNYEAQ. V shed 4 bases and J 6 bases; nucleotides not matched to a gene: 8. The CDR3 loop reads CASSSSSGRRGEQYF. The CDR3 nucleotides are TGTGCCAGCAGCTCCTCTAGCGGGAGGAGAGGCGAGCAGTACTTC.

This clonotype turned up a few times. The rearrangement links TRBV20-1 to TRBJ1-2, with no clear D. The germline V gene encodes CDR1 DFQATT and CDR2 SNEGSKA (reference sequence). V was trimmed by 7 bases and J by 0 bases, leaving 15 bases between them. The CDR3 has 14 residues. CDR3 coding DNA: TGCAGTGGGGTGGGCCCCCCCACTAACTATGGCTACACCTTC. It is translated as CSGVGPPTNYGYTF.

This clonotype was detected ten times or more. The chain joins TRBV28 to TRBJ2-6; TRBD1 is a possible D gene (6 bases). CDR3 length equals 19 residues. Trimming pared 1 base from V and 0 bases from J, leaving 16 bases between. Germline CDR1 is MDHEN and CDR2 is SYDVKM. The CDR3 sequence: CASSLLKGGDLSGANVLTF. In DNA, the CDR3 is TGTGCCAGCAGTTTATTAAAAGGGGGTGACCTCTCTGGGGCCAACGTCCTGACTTTC.

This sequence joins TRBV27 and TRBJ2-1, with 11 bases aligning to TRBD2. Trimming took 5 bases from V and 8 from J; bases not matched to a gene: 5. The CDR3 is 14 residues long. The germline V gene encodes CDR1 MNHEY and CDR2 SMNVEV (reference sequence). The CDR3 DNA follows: TGTGCCAGCAGTCCGGGGACTAGCGGCGATGAGCAGTTCTTC. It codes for CASSPGTSGDEQFF.